These 30 T cell receptor beta chains were all obtained from the same sample, sequenced in a study of graft-versus-host responses after intestinal transplantation. TCRdb keeps only in-frame clones here, not all; method: immunoSEQ multiplex PCR. Among under 30,000 clones listed, 85% to 95% were seen once. The sequencing used PBMCs, collected approximately 39 days after intestinal transplant. The receptors shown here come from a human patient who received an intestinal transplant, so some T cells may come from the graft donor.

V and J are TRBV7-8 and TRBJ2-5; 11 positions match TRBD2. Per germline, CDR1 SGHVS and CDR2 FQNEAQ. V was clipped by 1 base and J by 1 base; unmatched bases: 11. The CDR3 contains 19 residues. CDR3: CASSLGPGLAGGPQETQYF. The CDR3 DNA reads as TGTGCCAGCAGCTTAGGTCCGGGGCTAGCGGGAGGACCCCAAGAGACCCAGTACTTC.

The chain uses TRBV5-1 and TRBJ2-1, with D maybe TRBD1 (6 bases). This CDR3 has 16 amino acids. Between the trimmed V and J ends, which lost 1 base and 7 bases, there was a span of 18 bases. Germline V gives CDR1 SGHRS, CDR2 YFSETQ. The CDR3 sequence is CASSLSAQGPSNEQFF. Written as DNA, the CDR3 is TGCGCCAGCAGCTTGTCAGCCCAGGGGCCAAGTAATGAGCAGTTCTTC.

For the CDR3, the DNA is TGTGCCAGCAGCTTAATCACTAGCGGGAGTTTCGGATACAATGAGCAGTTCTTC. Its protein product is CASSLITSGSFGYNEQFF. The genes are TRBV7-3 and TRBJ2-1; TRBD2 agrees at 11 bases. Germline CDR1 is SGHTA and CDR2 is FQGTGA. Germline trimming cut 1 base from V and 4 bases from J; bases unmatched to any gene: 9. CDR3 length: 18 amino acids.

V is TRBV7-9 and J is TRBJ1-1, with D maybe TRBD1 (5 bases). The V end was cut by 6 bases, the J end by 5 bases, with 13 bases between. The CDR3 totals 13 residues. Germline V gene sequence: CDR1 SEHNR, CDR2 FQNEAQ (reference sequence). The CDR3 region has the DNA TGTGCCAGCAGTGCCAGGGTGTTTACTGAAGCTTTCTTT. This codes for CASSARVFTEAFF.

The rearrangement uses TRBV5-1 and TRBJ2-3; TRBD2 matches at 12 bases. Trimming at V came to 0 bases and at J to 2 bases, leaving 13 bases not matched to a gene. The germline V gene encodes CDR1 SGHRS and CDR2 YFSETQ. CDR3 length: 20 amino acids. The CDR3 spells CASSLVASGRAGTPTDTQYF. The CDR3 bases are TGCGCCAGCAGCTTGGTGGCTAGCGGGAGGGCCGGTACCCCCACAGATACGCAGTATTTT.

This chain uses TRBV7-3 with TRBJ1-5; D not resolved. The CDR3 runs 15 residues. CDR1 and CDR2 (germline): SGHTA, FQGTGA. V was clipped by 1 base and J by 3 bases, with 10 bases between them. The CDR3 DNA sequence: TGTGCCAGCAGCTTAAGCGGAGGTTCCAATCAGCCCCAGCATTTT. Amino acid sequence: CASSLSGGSNQPQHF.

The chain carries TRBV6-5 and TRBJ2-5; D remains ambiguous. Germline loops: CDR1 MNHEY, CDR2 SVGAGI. V lost 2 bases and J lost 5, with 12 bases in between. The CDR3 contains 14 residues. The CDR3 DNA reads as TGTGCCAGCAGTTACATGGGTAGTGGGGAGACCCAGTACTTC. Residues: CASSYMGSGETQYF.

The chain carries TRBV19 and TRBJ1-1; 7 nucleotides agree with TRBD1. The CDR3 is made up of 13 amino acids. Germline V gene sequence: CDR1 LNHDA, CDR2 SQIVND (reference sequence). Unmatched junction bases numbered 3, after V lost 6 bases and J lost 2 bases. This CDR3 is CASRGTENTEAFF. CDR3 nucleotides: TGTGCCAGTAGAGGGACAGAAAACACTGAAGCTTTCTTT.

J is TRBJ2-7 and V is TRBV11-1, with 10 positions matching TRBD2. The germline gives CDR1 SGHAT, CDR2 FQDESV (reference sequence). Trimming at V came to 1 base and at J to 6 bases, leaving 6 bases not matched to a gene. The CDR3 covers 15 residues. The CDR3 region has the DNA TGTGCCAGCAGCTTAGTGGGCCTAGCGGGAGTCGAGCAGTACTTC. It yields the protein CASSLVGLAGVEQYF. The full variable domain, its missing parts supplied by reference TRBV11-1 and TRBJ2-7, is EAEVAQSPRYKITEKSQAVAFWCDPISGHATLYWYRQILGQGPELLVQFQDESVVDDSQLPKDRFSAERLKGVDSTLKIQPAELGDSAMYLCASSLVGLAGVEQYFGPGTRLTVT.

The chain links TRBV7-3 to TRBJ2-2; D is undetermined. The V gene's germline CDR1 is SGHTA and CDR2 FQGTGA. Deletions cut 5 bases from V and 0 bases from J, with 7 bases between. The CDR3 is 14 amino acids. CDR3 in amino acids: CASSQDANTGELFF. The CDR3 DNA reads TGTGCCAGCAGCCAGGACGCGAACACCGGGGAGCTGTTTTTT.

This clone was seen a few times. The chain joins TRBV19 to TRBJ2-1, with TRBD2 identical over 7 bases. The trim removed 4 bases at V and 5 bases at J, leaving 5 bases unmatched. The CDR3 extends over 14 amino acids. From germline, CDR1 is LNHDA and CDR2 SQIVND (reference sequence). In nucleotides, the CDR3 is TGTGCCAGTAGTACGCCGGGACTACACAATGAGCAGTTCTTC. As protein: CASSTPGLHNEQFF.

The chain uses TRBV28 and TRBJ1-2; D may be TRBD1 (5 bases). CDR1 MDHEN and CDR2 SYDVKM come from the germline V gene. V was pared by 5 bases and J by 3 bases, with 13 bases between. The CDR3 loop spans 14 amino acids. The CDR3 nucleotides are TGTGCCAGCAGTCGTACTGGGACTTACTATGGCTACACCTTC. Translated, it gives CASSRTGTYYGYTF.

This sequence joins TRBV29-1 and TRBJ2-7; 7 nucleotides align to TRBD2. The CDR3 sequence is 14 residues long. With 7 bases clipped from V and 3 bases from J, the junction kept 12 bases outside the gene matches. Germline CDR1 SQVTM, CDR2 ANQGSEA. CDR3: CSAAPAGVLYEQYF. Here the CDR3 DNA reads TGCAGCGCGGCCCCGGCGGGGGTCCTCTACGAGCAGTACTTC.

This clone was seen ten or more times. V gene TRBV5-1 combines with J gene TRBJ2-5, with 9 nucleotides matching TRBD2. The length of the CDR3 is 15 residues. V was clipped by 3 bases and J by 1 base; unmatched bases: 4. From germline, CDR1 is SGHRS and CDR2 YFSETQ. CDR3 in amino acids: CASSWGRGGQETQYF. The CDR3 nucleotides read TGCGCCAGCAGCTGGGGGCGGGGGGGCCAAGAGACCCAGTACTTC.

V is TRBV7-2 and J is TRBJ1-2; D gene unclear. Trimming took 1 base from V and 5 from J, leaving 5 bases between them. There are 12 residues in the CDR3. Germline CDR1 reads SGHTA; CDR2 reads FQGNSA. The CDR3 DNA follows: TGTGCCAGCAGCTTAGTTCCGTATGGCTACACCTTC. This encodes CASSLVPYGYTF. Full variable domain (outside the CDR3, taken from reference TRBV7-2 and TRBJ1-2): GAGVSQSPSNKVTEKGKDVELRCDPISGHTALYWYRQSLGQGLEFLIYFQGNSAPDKSGLPSDRFSAERTGGSVSTLTIQRTQQEDSAVYLCASSLVPYGYTFGSGTRLTVV.

This chain joins TRBV28 and TRBJ2-7, with TRBD1 as a possible D gene (6 bases). The CDR3 length is 15 residues. V was cut by 8 bases and J by 0 bases, with 17 bases left in between. Looked up from germline, CDR1 is MDHEN and CDR2 is SYDVKM. In nucleotides, the CDR3 is TGTGCCAGCGGGAACTCCGGGACAAGCTCCTACGAGCAGTACTTC. Amino acid sequence: CASGNSGTSSYEQYF.

This sequence joins TRBV15 and TRBJ2-7; D tentatively reads TRBD1 or TRBD2 (6 bases each). Trimming took off 4 bases at V and 4 bases at J, with 14 bases between the two ends. Germline loops: CDR1 LNHNV, CDR2 YYDKDF (reference sequence). CDR3 length: 14 residues. CDR3 nucleotides: TGTGCCACCAGCAAGGATTGGGGGGCTTACGAGCAGTACTTC. Protein: CATSKDWGAYEQYF. Combining the CDR3 with reference TRBV15 and TRBJ2-7 gives the whole variable domain DAMVIQNPRYQVTQFGKPVTLSCSQTLNHNVMYWYQQKSSQAPKLLFHYYDKDFNNEADTPDNFQSRRPNTSFCFLDIRSPGLGDTAMYLCATSKDWGAYEQYFGPGTRLTVT.

The chain is built from TRBV7-9 and TRBJ1-1; the D is unclear. The CDR3 runs to 15 residues. Trimming cost V 5 bases and J 5 bases, with 18 bases left between them. Germline V gene sequence: CDR1 SEHNR, CDR2 FQNEAQ (reference sequence). CDR3 in amino acids: CASSPLLGMGTEAFF. CDR3 nucleotide sequence: TGTGCCAGCAGCCCTCTGTTGGGGATGGGGACTGAAGCTTTCTTT.

V and J are TRBV6-5 and TRBJ1-2; no reliable D call. The CDR3 loop spans 10 amino acids. The germline V gene has CDR1 MNHEY and CDR2 SVGAGI. Trimming took off 2 bases at V and 8 bases at J, with 3 bases between the two ends. The CDR3 reads CASSYRGYTF. The CDR3 region has the DNA TGTGCCAGCAGTTACAGAGGCTACACCTTC.

The rearrangement links TRBV18 to TRBJ1-2; the D gene is possibly TRBD1 (5 bases). This CDR3 region has 14 residues. Germline values: CDR1 KGHSH, CDR2 LQKENI. With 5 bases removed from V and 5 bases from J, the gap between germline ends came to 15 bases. Written as DNA, the CDR3 is TGTGCCAGCTCAGGAACCGGGACCTCTTATGGCTACACCTTC. The encoded protein is CASSGTGTSYGYTF.

This rearrangement joins TRBV7-9 to TRBJ2-1; D perhaps matches TRBD2 (5 bases). The germline V gene encodes CDR1 SEHNR and CDR2 FQNEAQ (reference sequence). The germline V and J ends were trimmed by 1 base and 8 bases, with 18 bases remaining between them. CDR3 size: 16 residues. CDR3 loop: CASSLGGSARVDEQFF. The CDR3 region has the DNA TGTGCCAGCAGCTTAGGAGGGTCAGCGAGGGTCGATGAGCAGTTCTTC.

The V gene is TRBV7-6, the J gene TRBJ2-7; D unresolved. CDR3 size: 14 residues. In germline, CDR1 is SGHVS, CDR2 FNYEAQ. V shed 1 base and J shed 0 bases, with 7 bases lying between them. CDR3 amino acids: CASSLEPTSYEQYF. As DNA, the CDR3 is TGTGCCAGCAGCTTAGAGCCAACCTCCTACGAGCAGTACTTC.

A single count supports this clone. The chain has TRBV18 and TRBJ2-1; D is perhaps TRBD2 (6 bases). The V gene's germline CDR1 is KGHSH and CDR2 LQKENI. Trimming left V 2 bases short and J 8 bases short, with 16 bases between. The CDR3 spans 15 residues. The CDR3 nucleotides read TGTGCCAGCTCACCAAGCCCTGGGACTGCCGATGAGCAGTTCTTC. Its translation is CASSPSPGTADEQFF. The complete variable domain, with remaining parts taken from reference TRBV18 and TRBJ2-1, reads NAGVMQNPRHLVRRRGQEARLRCSPMKGHSHVYWYRQLPEEGLKFMVYLQKENIIDESGMPKERFSAEFPKEGPSILRIQQVVRGDSAAYFCASSPSPGTADEQFFGPGTRLTVL.

The rearrangement uses TRBV6-6 and TRBJ2-5, with D maybe TRBD1 (5 bases). The end of the DNA is better explained by TRBJ2-7, so the J call may be wrong. This CDR3 comprises 15 residues. The germline V gene has CDR1 MNHNY and CDR2 SVGAGI (reference sequence). CDR3 sequence reads: CASSYQGPSSYEQYF. In DNA form, the CDR3 reads TGTGCCAGCAGTTACCAGGGTCCTAGCTCCTACGAGCAGTACTTC.

J is TRBJ1-2 and V is TRBV9; D gene unclear. The CDR3 runs to 11 residues. The germline V and J ends were trimmed by 5 bases and 8 bases, with 10 bases remaining between them. Germline assignment: CDR1 SGDLS and CDR2 YYNGEE. This CDR3 reads CASRYLGGYTF. The DNA for the CDR3 is TGTGCCAGCAGATACTTAGGCGGCTACACCTTC.

The rearrangement uses TRBV7-9 and TRBJ2-1, with TRBD2 matching 9 bases. The length of the CDR3 is 15 residues. J gave up 3 bases and V 4 bases, and 4 bases lay outside the gene matches. Germline CDR1 is SEHNR and CDR2 is FQNEAQ (reference sequence). CDR3 in amino acids: CASSYGGRDYNEQFF. The CDR3 bases are TGTGCCAGCAGCTACGGCGGGAGGGACTACAATGAGCAGTTCTTC.

J is TRBJ1-5 and V is TRBV2, with 8 bases identical to TRBD1. Germline V gives CDR1 SNHLY, CDR2 FYNNEI. The V segment lost 5 bases and the J segment 6 bases; nucleotides outside the gene matches: 3. The CDR3 covers 13 residues. The CDR3 coding sequence is TGTGCCAGCAGTTTCGACAGGGGTCAGCCCCAGCATTTT. Encoded protein: CASSFDRGQPQHF.

The gene calls are TRBV4-1 and TRBJ2-7; 8 nucleotides match TRBD1. The CDR3 spans 15 residues. V shed 1 base and J 3 bases; nucleotides not matched to a gene: 5. The germline gives CDR1 MGHRA, CDR2 YSYEKL. This CDR3 is CASSQVAGGSYEQYF. Here the CDR3 DNA reads TGCGCCAGCAGCCAAGTGGCAGGGGGCAGCTACGAGCAGTACTTC.

Points on this clone: The junction does not match germline at one end; this may be a read error. This chain connects TRBV7-3 to TRBJ2-3; TRBD2 aligns across 9 bases. The CDR3 spans 14 residues. CDR1 and CDR2 (germline): SGHTA, FQGTGA. This chain's CDR3 is CAGSLAGGTDTQYF. The CDR3 DNA follows: TGTGCCGGCAGCTTAGCGGGAGGCACAGATACGCAGTATTTT.

The chain recombines TRBV14 with TRBJ2-1; D is unclear. The CDR3 runs 16 residues. Germline-derived CDR1 and CDR2 are SGHDN and FVKESK. With 2 bases removed from V and 6 bases from J, the gap between germline ends came to 17 bases. Here the CDR3 reads CASSQPPSPIFNEQFF. The CDR3 DNA follows: TGTGCCAGCAGCCAACCTCCCAGCCCGATATTCAATGAGCAGTTCTTC.